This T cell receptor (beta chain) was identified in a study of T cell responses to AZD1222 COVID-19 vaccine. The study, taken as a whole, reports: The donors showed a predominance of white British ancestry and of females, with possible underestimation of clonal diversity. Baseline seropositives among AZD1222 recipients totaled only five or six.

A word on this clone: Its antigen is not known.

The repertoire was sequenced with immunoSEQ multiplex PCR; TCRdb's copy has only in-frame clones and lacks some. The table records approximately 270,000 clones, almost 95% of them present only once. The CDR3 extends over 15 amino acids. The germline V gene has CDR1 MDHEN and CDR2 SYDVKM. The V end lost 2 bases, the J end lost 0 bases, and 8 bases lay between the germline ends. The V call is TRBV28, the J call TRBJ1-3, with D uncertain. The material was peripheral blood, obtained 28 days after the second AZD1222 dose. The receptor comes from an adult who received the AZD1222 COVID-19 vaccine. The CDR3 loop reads CASSLGSFSGNTIYF. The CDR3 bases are TGTGCCAGCAGTTTAGGCAGCTTCTCTGGAAACACCATATATTTT.